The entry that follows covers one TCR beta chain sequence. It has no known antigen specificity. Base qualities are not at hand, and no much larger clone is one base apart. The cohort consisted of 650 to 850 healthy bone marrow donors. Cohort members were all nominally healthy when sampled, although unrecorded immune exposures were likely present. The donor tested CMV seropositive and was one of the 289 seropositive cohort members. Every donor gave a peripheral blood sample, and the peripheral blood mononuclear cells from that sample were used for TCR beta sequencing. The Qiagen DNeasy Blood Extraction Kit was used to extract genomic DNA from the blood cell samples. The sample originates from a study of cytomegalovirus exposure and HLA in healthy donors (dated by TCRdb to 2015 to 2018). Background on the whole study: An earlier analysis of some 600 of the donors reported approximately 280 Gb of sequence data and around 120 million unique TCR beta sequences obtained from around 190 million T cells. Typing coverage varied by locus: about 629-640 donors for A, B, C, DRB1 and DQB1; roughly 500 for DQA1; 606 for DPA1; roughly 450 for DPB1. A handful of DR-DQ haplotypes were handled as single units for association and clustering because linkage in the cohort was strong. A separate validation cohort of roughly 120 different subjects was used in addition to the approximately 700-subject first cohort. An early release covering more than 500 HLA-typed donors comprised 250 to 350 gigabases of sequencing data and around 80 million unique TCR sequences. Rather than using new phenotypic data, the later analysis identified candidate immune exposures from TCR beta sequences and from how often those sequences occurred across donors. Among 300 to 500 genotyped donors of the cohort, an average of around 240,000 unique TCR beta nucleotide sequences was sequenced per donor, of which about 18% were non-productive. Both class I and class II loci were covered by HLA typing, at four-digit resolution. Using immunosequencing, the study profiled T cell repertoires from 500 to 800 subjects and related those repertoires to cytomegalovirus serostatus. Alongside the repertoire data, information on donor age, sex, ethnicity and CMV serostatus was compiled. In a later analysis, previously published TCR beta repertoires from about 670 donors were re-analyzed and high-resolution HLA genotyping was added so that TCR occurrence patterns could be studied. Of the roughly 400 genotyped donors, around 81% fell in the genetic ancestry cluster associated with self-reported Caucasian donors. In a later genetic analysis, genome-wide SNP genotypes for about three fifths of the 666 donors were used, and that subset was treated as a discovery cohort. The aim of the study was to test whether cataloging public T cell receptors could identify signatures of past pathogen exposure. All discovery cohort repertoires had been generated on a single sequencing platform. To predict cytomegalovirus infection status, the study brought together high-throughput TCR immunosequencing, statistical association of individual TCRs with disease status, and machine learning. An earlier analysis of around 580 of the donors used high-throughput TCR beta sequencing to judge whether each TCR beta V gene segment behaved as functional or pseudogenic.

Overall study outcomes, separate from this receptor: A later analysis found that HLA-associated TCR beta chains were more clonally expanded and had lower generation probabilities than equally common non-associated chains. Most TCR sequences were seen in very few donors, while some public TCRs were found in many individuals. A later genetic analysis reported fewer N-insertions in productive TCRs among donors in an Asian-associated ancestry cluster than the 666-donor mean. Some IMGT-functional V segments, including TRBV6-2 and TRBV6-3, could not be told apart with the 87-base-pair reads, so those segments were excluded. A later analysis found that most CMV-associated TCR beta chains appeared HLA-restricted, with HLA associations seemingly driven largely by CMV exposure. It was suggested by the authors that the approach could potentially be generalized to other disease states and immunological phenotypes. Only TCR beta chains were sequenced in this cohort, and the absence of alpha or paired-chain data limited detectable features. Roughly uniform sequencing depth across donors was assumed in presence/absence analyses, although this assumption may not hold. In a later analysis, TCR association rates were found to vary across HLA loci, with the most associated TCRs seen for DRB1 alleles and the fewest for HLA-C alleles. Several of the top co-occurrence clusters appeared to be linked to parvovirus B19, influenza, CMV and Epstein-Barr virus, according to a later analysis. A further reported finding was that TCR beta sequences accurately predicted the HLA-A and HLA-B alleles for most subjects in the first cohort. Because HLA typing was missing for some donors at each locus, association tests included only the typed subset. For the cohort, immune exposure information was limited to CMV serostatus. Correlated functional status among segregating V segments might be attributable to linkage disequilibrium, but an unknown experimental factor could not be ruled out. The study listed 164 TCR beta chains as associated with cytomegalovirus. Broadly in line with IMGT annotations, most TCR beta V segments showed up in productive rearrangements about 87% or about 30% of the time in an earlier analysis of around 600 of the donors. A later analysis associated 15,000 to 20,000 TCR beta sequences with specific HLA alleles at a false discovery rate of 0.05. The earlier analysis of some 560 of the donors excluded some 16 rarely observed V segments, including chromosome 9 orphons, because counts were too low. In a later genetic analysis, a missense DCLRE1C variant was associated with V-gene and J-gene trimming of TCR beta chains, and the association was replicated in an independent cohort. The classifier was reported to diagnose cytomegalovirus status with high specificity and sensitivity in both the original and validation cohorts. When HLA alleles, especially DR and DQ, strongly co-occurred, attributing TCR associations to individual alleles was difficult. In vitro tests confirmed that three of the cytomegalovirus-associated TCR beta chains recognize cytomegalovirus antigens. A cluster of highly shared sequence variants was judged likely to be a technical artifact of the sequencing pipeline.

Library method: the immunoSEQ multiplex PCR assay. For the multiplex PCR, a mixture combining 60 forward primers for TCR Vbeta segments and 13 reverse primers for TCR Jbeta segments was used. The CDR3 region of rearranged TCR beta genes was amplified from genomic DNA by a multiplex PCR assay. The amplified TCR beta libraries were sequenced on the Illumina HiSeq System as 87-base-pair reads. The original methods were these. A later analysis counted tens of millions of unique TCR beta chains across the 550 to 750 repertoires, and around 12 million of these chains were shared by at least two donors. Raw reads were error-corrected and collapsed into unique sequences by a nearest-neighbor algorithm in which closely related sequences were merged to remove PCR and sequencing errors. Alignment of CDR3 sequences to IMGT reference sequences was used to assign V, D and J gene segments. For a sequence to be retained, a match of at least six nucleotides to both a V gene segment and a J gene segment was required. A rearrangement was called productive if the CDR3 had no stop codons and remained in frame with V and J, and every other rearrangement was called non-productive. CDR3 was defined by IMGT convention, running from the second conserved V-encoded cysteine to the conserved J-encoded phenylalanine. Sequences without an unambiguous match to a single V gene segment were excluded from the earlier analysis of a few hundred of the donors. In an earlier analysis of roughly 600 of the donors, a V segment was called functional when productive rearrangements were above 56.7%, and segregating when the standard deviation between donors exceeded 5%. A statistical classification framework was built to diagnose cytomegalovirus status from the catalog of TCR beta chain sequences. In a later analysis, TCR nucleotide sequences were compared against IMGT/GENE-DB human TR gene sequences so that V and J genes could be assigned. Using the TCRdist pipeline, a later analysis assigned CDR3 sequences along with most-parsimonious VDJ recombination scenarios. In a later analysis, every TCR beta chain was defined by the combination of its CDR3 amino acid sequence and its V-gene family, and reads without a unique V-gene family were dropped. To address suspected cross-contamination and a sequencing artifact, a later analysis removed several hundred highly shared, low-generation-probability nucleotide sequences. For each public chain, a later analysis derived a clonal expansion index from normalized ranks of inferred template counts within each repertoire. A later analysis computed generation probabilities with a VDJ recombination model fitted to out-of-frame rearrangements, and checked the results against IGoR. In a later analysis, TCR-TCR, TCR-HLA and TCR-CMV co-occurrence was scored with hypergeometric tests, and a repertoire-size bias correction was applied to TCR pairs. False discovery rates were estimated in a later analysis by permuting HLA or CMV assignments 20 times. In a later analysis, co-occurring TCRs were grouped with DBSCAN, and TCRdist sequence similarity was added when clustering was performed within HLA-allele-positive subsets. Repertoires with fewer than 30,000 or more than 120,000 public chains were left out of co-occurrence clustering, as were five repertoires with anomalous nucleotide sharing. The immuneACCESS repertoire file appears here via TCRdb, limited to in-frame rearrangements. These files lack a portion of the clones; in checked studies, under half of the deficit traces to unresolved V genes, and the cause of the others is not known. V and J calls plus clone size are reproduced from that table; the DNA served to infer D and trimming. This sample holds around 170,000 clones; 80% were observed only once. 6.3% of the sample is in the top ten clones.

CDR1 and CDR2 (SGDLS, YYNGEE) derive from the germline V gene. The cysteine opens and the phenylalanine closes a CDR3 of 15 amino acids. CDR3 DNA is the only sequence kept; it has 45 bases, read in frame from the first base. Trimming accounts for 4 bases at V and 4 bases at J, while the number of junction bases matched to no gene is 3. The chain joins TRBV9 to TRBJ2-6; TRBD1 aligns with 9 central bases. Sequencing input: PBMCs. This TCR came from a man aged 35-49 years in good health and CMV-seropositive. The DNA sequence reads TGTGCCAGCAGCCGGACAGGGGCCGGGGCCAACGTCCTGACTTTC. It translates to CASSRTGAGANVLTF.